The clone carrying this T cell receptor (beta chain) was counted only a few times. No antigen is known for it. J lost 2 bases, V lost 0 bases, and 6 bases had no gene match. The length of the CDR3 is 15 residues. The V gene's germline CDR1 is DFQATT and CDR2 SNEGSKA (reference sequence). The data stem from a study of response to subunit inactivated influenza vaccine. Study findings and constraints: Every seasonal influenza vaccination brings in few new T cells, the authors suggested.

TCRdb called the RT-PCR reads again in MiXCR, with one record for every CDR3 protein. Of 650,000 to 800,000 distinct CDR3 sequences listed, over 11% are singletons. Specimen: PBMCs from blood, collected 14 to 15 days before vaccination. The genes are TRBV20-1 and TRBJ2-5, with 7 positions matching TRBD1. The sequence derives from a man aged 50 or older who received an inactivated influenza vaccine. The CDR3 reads CSARELGRGQETQYF. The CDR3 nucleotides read TGCAGTGCTAGAGAACTCGGCAGGGGGCAAGAGACCCAGTACTTC.